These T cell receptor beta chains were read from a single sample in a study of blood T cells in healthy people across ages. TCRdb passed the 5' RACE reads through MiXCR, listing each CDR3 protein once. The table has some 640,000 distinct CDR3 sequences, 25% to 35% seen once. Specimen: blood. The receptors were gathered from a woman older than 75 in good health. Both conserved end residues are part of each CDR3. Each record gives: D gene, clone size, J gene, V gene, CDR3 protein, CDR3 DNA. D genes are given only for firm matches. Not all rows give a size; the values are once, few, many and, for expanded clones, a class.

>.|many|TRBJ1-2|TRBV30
CAWSVLRGGYGYTF
TGTGCCTGGAGTGTACTCCGGGGTGGCTATGGCTACACCTTC
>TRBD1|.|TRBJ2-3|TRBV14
CASSQKQGVTQYF
TGTGCCAGCAGCCAAAAACAGGGGGTCACGCAGTATTTT
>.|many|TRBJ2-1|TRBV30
CAWSVDREVFF
TGTGCCTGGAGTGTTGACAGGGAGGTGTTCTTC
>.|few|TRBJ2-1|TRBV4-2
CASSQGGDSAGNEQFF
TGTGCCAGCAGCCAAGGGGGTGACTCGGCCGGCAATGAGCAGTTCTTC
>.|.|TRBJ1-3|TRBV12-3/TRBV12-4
CASSRAGANSGNTIYF
TGTGCCAGCAGCCGAGCCGGGGCCAACTCTGGAAACACCATATATTTT
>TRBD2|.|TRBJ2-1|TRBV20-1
CSARDQSSGGPGGFF
TGCAGTGCTAGAGATCAGTCTAGCGGGGGGCCCGGCGGGTTCTTC
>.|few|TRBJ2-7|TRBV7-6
CASSLGPGRDYEQYF
TGTGCCAGCAGCTTGGGGCCTGGCAGGGACTACGAGCAGTACTTC
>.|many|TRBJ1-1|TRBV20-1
CSAPIQITEAFF
TGCAGTGCGCCAATCCAGATCACTGAAGCTTTCTTT
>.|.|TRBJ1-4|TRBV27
CASSYRGAREKLFF
TGTGCCAGCAGTTACCGGGGGGCAAGAGAAAAACTGTTTTTT
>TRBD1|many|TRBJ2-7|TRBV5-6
CASSLRPTGGYEQYF
TGTGCCAGCAGCCTGAGACCCACAGGGGGCTACGAGCAGTACTTC
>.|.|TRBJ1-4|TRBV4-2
CASSQDGRGLGDEKLFF
TGTGCCAGCAGCCAAGATGGTAGGGGGTTAGGAGATGAAAAACTGTTTTTT
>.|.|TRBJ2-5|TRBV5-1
CATNVGGPRETQYF
TGCGCCACAAACGTCGGGGGTCCCCGGGAGACCCAGTACTTC
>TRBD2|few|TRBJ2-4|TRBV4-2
CASSQVGTSGGLNYGQYF
TGTGCCAGCAGCCAAGTGGGGACTAGCGGGGGATTGAACTACGGGCAGTACTTC
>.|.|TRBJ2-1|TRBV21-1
CASTPHGLTETQFF
TGTGCCAGCACCCCACATGGGCTAACGGAGACCCAGTTCTTC
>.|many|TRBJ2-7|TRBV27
CASSLFVLGEQYF
TGTGCCAGCAGTTTATTTGTCCTGGGGGAGCAGTACTTC
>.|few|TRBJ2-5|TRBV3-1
CASSRHAEETQYF
TGTGCCAGCAGCCGACACGCGGAAGAGACCCAGTACTTC
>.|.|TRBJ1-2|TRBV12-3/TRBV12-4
CASSRLGGSGGYTF
TGTGCCAGCAGCCGTCTGGGGGGCAGCGGGGGCTACACCTTC
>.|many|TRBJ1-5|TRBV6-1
CASSESRVGNQPQHF
TGTGCCAGCAGTGAAAGTCGGGTGGGCAATCAGCCCCAGCATTTT
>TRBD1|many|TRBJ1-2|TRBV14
CASSPRDRGFYGYTF
TGTGCCAGCAGCCCCCGGGACAGGGGCTTCTATGGCTACACCTTC
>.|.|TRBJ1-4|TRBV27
CASRVRDNGEKLFF
TGTGCCAGCAGAGTTAGGGACAATGGAGAAAAACTGTTTTTT
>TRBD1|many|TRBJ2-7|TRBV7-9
CASSSRTGFYEQYF
TGTGCCAGCAGCTCAAGGACAGGTTTCTACGAGCAGTACTTC
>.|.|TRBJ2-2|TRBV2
CASSVLKNGELFF
TGTGCCAGCAGTGTTTTGAAGAACGGGGAGCTGTTTTTT
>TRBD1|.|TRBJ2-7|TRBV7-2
CASSPRLGTVYEQYF
TGTGCCAGCAGCCCGAGGCTAGGGACAGTATACGAGCAGTACTTC
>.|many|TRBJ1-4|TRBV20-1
CSAGIPGPLNEKLFF
TGCAGTGCTGGGATTCCAGGGCCCCTTAATGAAAAACTGTTTTTT
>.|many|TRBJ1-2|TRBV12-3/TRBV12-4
CASSLIQAARGYTF
TGTGCCAGCAGTTTAATCCAGGCAGCCCGGGGCTACACCTTC
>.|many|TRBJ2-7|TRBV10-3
CAISPRRGAKDYEQYF
TGTGCCATCAGTCCCAGACGGGGGGCTAAAGACTACGAGCAGTACTTC
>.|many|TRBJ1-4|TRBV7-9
CASSMEGFGEKLFF
TGTGCCAGCAGCATGGAGGGGTTTGGTGAAAAACTGTTTTTT
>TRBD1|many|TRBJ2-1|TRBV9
CASSVGDRMLSYNEQFF
TGTGCCAGCAGCGTAGGGGACAGGATGTTATCCTACAATGAGCAGTTCTTC
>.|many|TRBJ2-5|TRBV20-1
CSASMTGQETQYF
TGCAGTGCTAGTATGACGGGCCAAGAGACCCAGTACTTC
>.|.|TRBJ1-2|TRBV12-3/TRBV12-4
CASIPTGGGNYGYTF
TGTGCCAGCATCCCCACGGGCGGGGGTAACTATGGCTACACCTTC
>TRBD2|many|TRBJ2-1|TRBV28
CASSLVLAGHNEQFF
TGTGCCAGCAGTTTGGTACTAGCGGGGCACAATGAGCAGTTCTTC
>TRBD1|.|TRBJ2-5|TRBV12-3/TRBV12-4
CASSPDRGFQETQYF
TGTGCCAGCAGTCCGGACAGGGGATTCCAAGAGACCCAGTACTTC
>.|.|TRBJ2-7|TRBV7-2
CASSLEHSYNERYF
TGTGCCAGCAGCTTAGAACACTCCTACAATGAGCGGTACTTC
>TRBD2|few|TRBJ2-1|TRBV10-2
CASRATSGDYNEQFF
TGCGCCAGCAGGGCTACTAGCGGGGATTACAATGAGCAGTTCTTC
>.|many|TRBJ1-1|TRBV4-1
CASSKGDRNTEAFF
TGCGCCAGCTCTAAGGGGGACCGGAACACTGAAGCTTTCTTT
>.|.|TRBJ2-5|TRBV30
CARSLLGGETQYF
TGTGCCCGCTCCTTGCTTGGTGGAGAGACCCAGTACTTC
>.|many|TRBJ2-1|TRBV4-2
CASSQVGGHANEQFF
TGTGCCAGCAGCCAAGTGGGCGGGCACGCCAATGAGCAGTTCTTC
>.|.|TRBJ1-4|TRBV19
CASGTRGGEKLFF
TGTGCCAGTGGGACCCGAGGGGGAGAAAAACTGTTTTTT
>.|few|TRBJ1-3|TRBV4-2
CASSQDRHSGNTIYF
TGTGCCAGCAGCCAAGACAGGCACTCTGGAAACACCATATATTTT
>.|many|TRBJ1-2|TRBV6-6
CASSLLANYGYTF
TGTGCCAGCAGCTTATTAGCTAACTATGGCTACACCTTC
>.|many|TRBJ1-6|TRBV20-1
CSARPGSGNSPLHF
TGCAGTGCGCGTCCGGGATCTGGGAATTCACCCCTCCACTTT
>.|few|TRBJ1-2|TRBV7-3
CASSPDSVYGYTF
TGTGCCAGCAGCCCGGACAGTGTCTATGGCTACACCTTC
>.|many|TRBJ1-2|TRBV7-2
CASSMLWGYTF
TGTGCCAGCAGTATGCTATGGGGCTACACCTTC
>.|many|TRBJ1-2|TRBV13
CASSDNNYGYTF
TGTGCCAGCAGCGACAACAACTATGGCTACACCTTC
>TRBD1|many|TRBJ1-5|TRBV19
CASSIGTESNQPQHF
TGTGCCAGTAGTATTGGGACAGAGAGCAATCAGCCCCAGCATTTT
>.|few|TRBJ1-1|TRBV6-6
CVSSYSRQDKAFF
TGTGTCAGCAGTTACTCGAGACAGGACAAAGCTTTCTTT
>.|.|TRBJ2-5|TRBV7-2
CASSLRFPRETQYF
TGTGCCAGCAGCTTACGCTTTCCCCGGGAGACCCAGTACTTC
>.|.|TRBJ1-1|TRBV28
CASGLTGDTEAFF
TGTGCCAGCGGTTTGACCGGGGACACTGAAGCTTTCTTT
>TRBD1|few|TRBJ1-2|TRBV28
CASSLTDRGLLGYTF
TGTGCCAGCAGTTTAACGGACAGGGGGCTTCTTGGCTACACCTTC
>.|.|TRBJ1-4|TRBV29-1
CSVEFGEKLFF
TGCAGCGTTGAATTCGGAGAAAAACTGTTTTTT
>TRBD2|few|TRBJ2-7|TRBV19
CASSIASGDEQYF
TGTGCCAGTAGTATCGCTAGCGGGGATGAGCAGTACTTC
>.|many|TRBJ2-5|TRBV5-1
CASSLRRGFNLAPQETQYF
TGCGCCAGCAGCTTGAGGAGGGGGTTTAACCTGGCACCCCAAGAGACCCAGTACTTC
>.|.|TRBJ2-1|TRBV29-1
CSVDSAESYNEQFF
TGCAGCGTTGACTCGGCAGAGTCCTACAATGAGCAGTTCTTC